These 22 T cell receptor beta chains originate from one sample sequenced in a study of long-term antiretroviral therapy in people with HIV. Runs used v3.0 of the immunoSEQ assay and were done at survey level. Method: immunoSEQ multiplex PCR; TCRdb's copy keeps in-frame clones and lacks some. The data contain approximately 24,000 clones, around 80% of them singletons. The sample consisted of unsorted PBMCs, taken 1.1 years before starting antiretroviral therapy. The origin of the receptors is a woman younger than 45 with HIV.

The chain recombines TRBV5-4 with TRBJ1-1; D is unresolved. The CDR3 contains 15 residues. V lost 1 base and J 0 bases, leaving 10 bases between the germline ends. Germline CDR1 and CDR2: SGHNT and YYREEE (reference sequence). CDR3 coding DNA: TGTGCCAGCAGCTTGTCGTACAGTCTGAACACTGAAGCTTTCTTT. Its protein product is CASSLSYSLNTEAFF.

J is TRBJ1-2 and V is TRBV7-9, with 9 nucleotides matching TRBD1. Per the germline V gene, CDR1 is SEHNR and CDR2 is FQNEAQ (reference sequence). This CDR3 has 14 residues. V gave up 4 bases and J gave up 5 bases; unmatched junction bases: 5. The CDR3 coding sequence is TGTGCCAGCAGCTCCTGGGGGACAGGGTATGGCTACACCTTC. As protein: CASSSWGTGYGYTF.

The chain joins TRBV9 to TRBJ1-1, with TRBD1 matching over 10 bases. CDR1 is SGDLS and CDR2 is YYNGEE in the germline V gene. There are 19 residues in the CDR3. V lost 4 bases, J lost 0 bases, and 15 bases stayed unmatched. In DNA, the CDR3 is TGTGCCAGCAGCTCTCCGGTGGGGACAGGGGTTCGGATGAACACTGAAGCTTTCTTT. Protein sequence: CASSSPVGTGVRMNTEAFF.

CDR3 in amino acids: CASSGTGVGNTIYF. In DNA form, the CDR3 reads TGTGCCAGCAGTGGGACAGGGGTCGGAAACACCATATATTTT. This sequence joins TRBV6-1 and TRBJ1-3; 9 bases align to TRBD1. V lost 4 bases and J lost 4; bases outside the gene matches: 2. Germline-derived CDR1 and CDR2 are MNHNS and SASEGT. The CDR3 sequence is 14 residues long.

This clone has a single count. The chain combines TRBV18 with TRBJ2-3, with 9 bases matching TRBD2. There are 15 residues in the CDR3. The V gene's germline CDR1 is KGHSH and CDR2 LQKENI. V was clipped by 4 bases and J by 1 base; unmatched bases: 3. CDR3 in DNA: TGTGCCAGCTCACAGGGACTAGCCGGCACAGATACGCAGTATTTT. Translation gives CASSQGLAGTDTQYF.

This clone has just a few counts. The chain recombines TRBV7-9 with TRBJ1-5; possibly TRBD1 for D (5 bases). With 5 bases removed from V and 3 bases from J, the gap between germline ends came to 17 bases. The CDR3 length is 16 residues. CDR1 SEHNR and CDR2 FQNEAQ come from the germline V gene (reference sequence). CDR3 region: CASSLSEGHFNQPQHF. CDR3 DNA: TGTGCCAGCAGCCTATCGGAGGGGCATTTCAATCAGCCCCAGCATTTT.

V is TRBV7-9 and J is TRBJ2-6, with TRBD1 as a possible D gene (6 bases). The V and J ends lost 5 bases and 0 bases respectively, with 17 bases between them. Per germline, CDR1 SEHNR and CDR2 FQNEAQ (reference sequence). The CDR3 loop spans 18 amino acids. Here the CDR3 DNA reads TGTGCCAGCAGCGAAACCGGGACAACCTACTCTGGGGCCAACGTCCTGACTTTC. Translated: CASSETGTTYSGANVLTF. The entire variable domain, with the rest obtained from reference TRBV7-9 and TRBJ2-6, is as follows: DTGVSQNPRHKITKRGQNVTFRCDPISEHNRLYWYRQTLGQGPEFLTYFQNEAQLEKSRLLSDRFSAERPKGSFSTLEIQRTEQGDSAMYLCASSETGTTYSGANVLTFGAGSRLTVL.

This sequence joins TRBV7-6 and TRBJ1-2; possibly TRBD1 for D (6 bases). V was clipped by 5 bases and J by 2 bases, with 15 bases between them. This CDR3 is 15 amino acids long. CDR1 is SGHVS and CDR2 is FNYEAQ in the germline V gene. CDR3 protein: CASSPGPGANYGYTF. The DNA for the CDR3 is TGTGCCAGCAGCCCCGGACCGGGGGCGAACTATGGCTACACCTTC.

The V and J genes are TRBV10-3 and TRBJ1-2, with D possibly matching TRBD1 (5 bases). Germline CDR1 reads ENHRY; CDR2 reads SYGVKD. V lost 1 base and J 6 bases, leaving 15 bases between the germline ends. CDR3 size: 15 residues. CDR3 sequence (DNA): TGTGCCATCAGTGAGTTCGCAGAGGGACGCGATGGCTACACCTTC. It yields the protein CAISEFAEGRDGYTF.

The gene calls are TRBV6-7 and TRBJ2-5; 7 bases line up with TRBD1. TRBV6-7 is treated as an ORF (open reading frame) with a function not yet certain. Trimming cost V 9 bases and J 5 bases; bases outside gene matches: 6. The CDR3 has 12 amino acids. As DNA, the CDR3 is TGTGCCAGTCAACAGGGGATGGAGACCCAGTACTTC. This codes for CASQQGMETQYF.

In this sample, this clone turned up a few times. The chain links TRBV27 to TRBJ1-1, with D possibly TRBD1 on 6 matching bases. This CDR3 spans 12 amino acids. V was trimmed by 5 bases and J by 7 bases, leaving 11 bases between them. Per the germline V gene, CDR1 is MNHEY and CDR2 is SMNVEV (reference sequence). The CDR3 sequence is CASSATDSEAFF. The CDR3 DNA reads TGTGCCAGCAGTGCTACGGACAGTGAAGCTTTCTTT.

The gene calls are TRBV6-5 and TRBJ1-1, with TRBD1 as a possible D gene (6 bases). The germline V gene encodes CDR1 MNHEY and CDR2 SVGAGI. There are 15 residues in the CDR3. V lost 5 bases and J lost 0, with 13 bases in between. This CDR3 is CASSGRDTMNTEAFF. The CDR3 DNA reads as TGTGCCAGCAGTGGTCGGGACACCATGAACACTGAAGCTTTCTTT.

This rearrangement joins TRBV4-1 to TRBJ1-5; D possibly corresponds to TRBD1 (5 bases). Deletions cut 0 bases from V and 1 base from J, with 10 bases between. Per germline, CDR1 MGHRA and CDR2 YSYEKL. The CDR3 runs 16 residues. The CDR3 DNA sequence: TGCGCCAGCAGCCAAGACGGGGGGAAAAGCAATCAGCCCCAGCATTTT. Translation gives CASSQDGGKSNQPQHF.

This clone was seen a few times. V and J are TRBV5-4 and TRBJ1-2, with D possibly being TRBD1 (5 bases). The CDR3 is made up of 16 amino acids. The germline V gene encodes CDR1 SGHNT and CDR2 YYREEE (reference sequence). Trimming took 2 bases from V and 5 from J, leaving 19 bases between them. CDR3 in amino acids: CASSFEAGRLEYGYTF. The CDR3 DNA is TGTGCCAGCAGCTTCGAGGCAGGGCGCCTGGAGTATGGCTACACCTTC.

The J gene is TRBJ2-1, the V gene TRBV5-6; D gene ambiguous. This CDR3 comprises 13 residues. V was clipped by 7 bases and J by 4 bases, with 12 bases between them. CDR1 and CDR2 from the germline V gene are SGHDT and YYEEEE. The CDR3 DNA reads TGTGCCAGCGTTGGTAAGTCGTACAATGAGCAGTTCTTC. Translation: CASVGKSYNEQFF.

The chain employs TRBV7-9 and TRBJ2-3; TRBD2 matches at 8 bases. CDR1 is SEHNR, CDR2 FQNEAQ, per germline (reference sequence). The CDR3 is made up of 14 amino acids. The CDR3 nucleotides read TGTGCTAGTCGGGGACTAGGGTTTGCAGATACGCAGTATTTT. It is translated as CASRGLGFADTQYF.

The chain couples TRBV29-1 to TRBJ2-5, with a weak D call TRBD2 (7 bases). Deletions cut 6 bases from V and 4 bases from J, with 12 bases between. This CDR3 is 12 amino acids long. Germline V gene lookup returns CDR1 SQVTM and CDR2 ANQGSEA. The CDR3, as DNA: TGCAGCGTCCTAAGGGGGGGAGAGACCCAGTACTTC. Amino acid sequence: CSVLRGGETQYF.

V is TRBV27 and J is TRBJ1-6; D call uncertain. CDR3 length: 15 residues. Germline loops: CDR1 MNHEY, CDR2 SMNVEV (reference sequence). With 2 bases removed from V and 6 bases from J, the gap between germline ends came to 11 bases. In DNA form, the CDR3 reads TGTGCCAGCAGTTTAGGGCCGGCGCCTAATTCACCCCTCCACTTT. It yields the protein CASSLGPAPNSPLHF.

The chain employs TRBV7-3 and TRBJ2-7; D ambiguous. CDR1 and CDR2 (germline): SGHTA, FQGTGA. V was clipped by 0 bases and J by 5 bases, with 17 bases between them. The CDR3 is 16 residues long. In nucleotides, the CDR3 is TGTGCCAGCAGCTTAACCCCCTCGGCAGGAATGGACGAGCAGTACTTC. Translated: CASSLTPSAGMDEQYF.

This clone turned up a few times. The chain uses TRBV19 and TRBJ1-6; tentatively, D is TRBD1 (6 bases). CDR1 is LNHDA and CDR2 is SQIVND in the germline V gene (reference sequence). The V end lost 3 bases, the J end lost 7 bases, and 10 bases lay between the germline ends. The CDR3 is 14 residues long. CDR3 coding DNA: TGTGCCAGTAGTATCACAGGGTCCAATTCACCCCTCCACTTT. This encodes CASSITGSNSPLHF.

This clone was seen just once. V is TRBV6-1 and J is TRBJ1-1, with D unclear. V was clipped by 3 bases and J by 6 bases, with 11 bases between them. The CDR3 contains 13 residues. Germline-derived CDR1 and CDR2 are MNHNS and SASEGT. Written as DNA, the CDR3 is TGTGCCAGCAGTGAGGGTAGCGGGCCTGAAGCTTTCTTT. Its protein is CASSEGSGPEAFF.

The rearrangement uses TRBV28 and TRBJ1-2, with 10 nucleotides matching TRBD1. The CDR3 totals 15 residues. Germline V gives CDR1 MDHEN, CDR2 SYDVKM. Unmatched junction bases numbered 6, after V lost 2 bases and J lost 6 bases. This CDR3 is CASSLLVGTGDGYTF. CDR3 DNA sequence: TGTGCCAGCAGTTTACTCGTTGGGACAGGGGATGGCTACACCTTC.